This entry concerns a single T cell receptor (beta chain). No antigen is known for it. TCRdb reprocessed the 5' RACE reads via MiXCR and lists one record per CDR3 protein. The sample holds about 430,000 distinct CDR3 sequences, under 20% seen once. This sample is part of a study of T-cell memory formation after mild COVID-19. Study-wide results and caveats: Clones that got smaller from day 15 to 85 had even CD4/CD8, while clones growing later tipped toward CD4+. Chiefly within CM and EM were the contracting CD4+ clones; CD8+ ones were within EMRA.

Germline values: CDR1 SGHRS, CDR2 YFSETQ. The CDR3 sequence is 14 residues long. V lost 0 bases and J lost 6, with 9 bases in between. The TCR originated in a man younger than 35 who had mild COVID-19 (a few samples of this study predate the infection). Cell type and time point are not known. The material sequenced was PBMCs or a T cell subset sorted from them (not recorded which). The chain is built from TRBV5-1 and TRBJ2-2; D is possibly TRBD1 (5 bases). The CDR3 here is CASSLAGMAGELFF. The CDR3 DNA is TGCGCCAGCAGCTTGGCAGGGATGGCCGGGGAGCTGTTTTTT.